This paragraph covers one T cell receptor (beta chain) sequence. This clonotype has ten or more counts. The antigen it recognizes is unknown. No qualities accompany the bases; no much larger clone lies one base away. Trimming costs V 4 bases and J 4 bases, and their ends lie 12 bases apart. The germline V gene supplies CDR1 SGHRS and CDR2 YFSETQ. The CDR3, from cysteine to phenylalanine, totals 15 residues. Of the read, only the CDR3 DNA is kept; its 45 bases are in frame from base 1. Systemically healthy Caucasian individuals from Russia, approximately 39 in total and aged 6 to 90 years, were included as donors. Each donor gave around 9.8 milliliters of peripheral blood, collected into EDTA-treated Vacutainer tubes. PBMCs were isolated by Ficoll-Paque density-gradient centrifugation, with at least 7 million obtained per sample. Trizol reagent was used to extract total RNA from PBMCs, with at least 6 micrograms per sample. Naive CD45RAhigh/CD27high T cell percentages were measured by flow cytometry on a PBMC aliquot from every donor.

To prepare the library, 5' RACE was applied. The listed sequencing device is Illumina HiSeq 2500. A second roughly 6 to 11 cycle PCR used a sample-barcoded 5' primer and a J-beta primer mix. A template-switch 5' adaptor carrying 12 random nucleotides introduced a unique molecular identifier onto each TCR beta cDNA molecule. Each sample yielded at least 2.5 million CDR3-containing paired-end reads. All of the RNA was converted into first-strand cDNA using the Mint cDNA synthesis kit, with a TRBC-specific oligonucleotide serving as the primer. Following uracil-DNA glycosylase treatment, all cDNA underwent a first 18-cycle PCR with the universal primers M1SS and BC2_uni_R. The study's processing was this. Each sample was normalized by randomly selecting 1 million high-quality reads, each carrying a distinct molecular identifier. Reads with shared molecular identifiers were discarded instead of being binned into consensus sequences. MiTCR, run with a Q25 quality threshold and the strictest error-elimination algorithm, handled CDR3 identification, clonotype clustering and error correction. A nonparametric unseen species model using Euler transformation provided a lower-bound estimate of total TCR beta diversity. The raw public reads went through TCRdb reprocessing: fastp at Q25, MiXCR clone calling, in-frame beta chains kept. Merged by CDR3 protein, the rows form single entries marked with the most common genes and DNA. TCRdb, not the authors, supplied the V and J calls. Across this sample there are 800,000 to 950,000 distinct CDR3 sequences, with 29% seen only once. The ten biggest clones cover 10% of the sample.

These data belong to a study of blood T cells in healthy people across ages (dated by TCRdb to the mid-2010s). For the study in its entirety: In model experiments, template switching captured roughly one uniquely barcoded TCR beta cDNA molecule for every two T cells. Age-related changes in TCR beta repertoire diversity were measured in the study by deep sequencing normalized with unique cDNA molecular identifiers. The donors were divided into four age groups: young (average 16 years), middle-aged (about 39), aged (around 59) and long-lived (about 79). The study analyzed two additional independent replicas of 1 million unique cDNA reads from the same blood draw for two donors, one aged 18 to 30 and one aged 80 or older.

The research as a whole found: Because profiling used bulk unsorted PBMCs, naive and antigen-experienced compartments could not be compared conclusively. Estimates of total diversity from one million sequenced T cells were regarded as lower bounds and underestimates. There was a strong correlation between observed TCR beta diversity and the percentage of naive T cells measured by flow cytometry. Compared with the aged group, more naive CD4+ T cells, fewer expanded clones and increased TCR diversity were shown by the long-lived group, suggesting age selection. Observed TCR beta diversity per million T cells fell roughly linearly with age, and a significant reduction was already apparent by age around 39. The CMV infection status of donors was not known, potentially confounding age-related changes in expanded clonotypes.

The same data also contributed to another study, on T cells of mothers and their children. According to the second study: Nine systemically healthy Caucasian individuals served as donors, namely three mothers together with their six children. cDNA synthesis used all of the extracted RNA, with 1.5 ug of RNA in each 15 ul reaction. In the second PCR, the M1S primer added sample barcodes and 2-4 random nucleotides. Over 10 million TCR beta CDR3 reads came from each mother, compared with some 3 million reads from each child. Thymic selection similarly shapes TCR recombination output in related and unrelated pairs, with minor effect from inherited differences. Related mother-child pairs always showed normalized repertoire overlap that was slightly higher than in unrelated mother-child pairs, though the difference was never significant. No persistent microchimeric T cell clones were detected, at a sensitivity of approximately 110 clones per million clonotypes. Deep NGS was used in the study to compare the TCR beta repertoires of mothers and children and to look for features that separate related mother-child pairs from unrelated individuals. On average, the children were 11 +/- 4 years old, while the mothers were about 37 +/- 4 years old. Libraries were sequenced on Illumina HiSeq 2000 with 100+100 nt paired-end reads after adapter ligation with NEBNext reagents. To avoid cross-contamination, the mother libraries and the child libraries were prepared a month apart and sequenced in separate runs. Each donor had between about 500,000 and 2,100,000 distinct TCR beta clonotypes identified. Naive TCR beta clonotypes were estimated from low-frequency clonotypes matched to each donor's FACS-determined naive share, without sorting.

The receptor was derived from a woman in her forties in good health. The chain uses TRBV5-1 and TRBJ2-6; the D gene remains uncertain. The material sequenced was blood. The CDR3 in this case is CASSIGAAGANVLTF. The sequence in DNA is TGCGCCAGCAGCATTGGTGCGGCCGGGGCCAACGTCCTGACTTTC.